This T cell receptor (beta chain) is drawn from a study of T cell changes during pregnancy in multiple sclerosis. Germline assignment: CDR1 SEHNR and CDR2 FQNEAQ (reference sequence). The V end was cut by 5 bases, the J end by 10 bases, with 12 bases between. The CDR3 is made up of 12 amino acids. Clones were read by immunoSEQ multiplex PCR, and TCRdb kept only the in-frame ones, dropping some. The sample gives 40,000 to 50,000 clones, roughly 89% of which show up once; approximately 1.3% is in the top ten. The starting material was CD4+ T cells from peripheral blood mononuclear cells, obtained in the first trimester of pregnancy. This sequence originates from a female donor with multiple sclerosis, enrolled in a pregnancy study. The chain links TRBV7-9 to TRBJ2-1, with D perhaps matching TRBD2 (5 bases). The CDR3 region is CASSPTSGEQFF. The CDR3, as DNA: TGTGCCAGCAGCCCAACGTCGGGGGAGCAGTTCTTC.